This TCR beta chain is from a study of memory B cells and T cells in multiple sclerosis. Of note for this clone: Its antigen is not identified.

Profiled with immunoSEQ multiplex PCR; TCRdb holds only in-frame clones, not every one. Found here are approximately 32,000 clones, 86% of them singletons; the top ten hold roughly 3%. Separate sequencing covered autoproliferating (CFSE-dim) and non-proliferating (CFSE-high) T cells from stimulus-free culture. Pooled replicate wells came from 5x10^7 CFSE-labeled PBMCs cultured approximately seven days without stimulus. With 1 base clipped from V and 6 bases from J, the junction kept 0 bases outside the gene matches. The length of the CDR3 is 13 residues. CDR1 and CDR2 from the germline V gene are MGHRA and YSYEKL. Study-wide results and caveats: Normalization was needed because clone-set size differences affected shared clonotype counts.

This receptor was obtained from a human donor with multiple sclerosis. The chain couples TRBV4-1 to TRBJ2-4, with 7 bases lining up with TRBD1. Sequenced input: PBMCs from blood kept in culture. CDR3 protein: CASSQAGGNIQYF. In DNA form, the CDR3 reads TGCGCCAGCAGCCAAGCAGGGGGAAACATTCAGTACTTC.